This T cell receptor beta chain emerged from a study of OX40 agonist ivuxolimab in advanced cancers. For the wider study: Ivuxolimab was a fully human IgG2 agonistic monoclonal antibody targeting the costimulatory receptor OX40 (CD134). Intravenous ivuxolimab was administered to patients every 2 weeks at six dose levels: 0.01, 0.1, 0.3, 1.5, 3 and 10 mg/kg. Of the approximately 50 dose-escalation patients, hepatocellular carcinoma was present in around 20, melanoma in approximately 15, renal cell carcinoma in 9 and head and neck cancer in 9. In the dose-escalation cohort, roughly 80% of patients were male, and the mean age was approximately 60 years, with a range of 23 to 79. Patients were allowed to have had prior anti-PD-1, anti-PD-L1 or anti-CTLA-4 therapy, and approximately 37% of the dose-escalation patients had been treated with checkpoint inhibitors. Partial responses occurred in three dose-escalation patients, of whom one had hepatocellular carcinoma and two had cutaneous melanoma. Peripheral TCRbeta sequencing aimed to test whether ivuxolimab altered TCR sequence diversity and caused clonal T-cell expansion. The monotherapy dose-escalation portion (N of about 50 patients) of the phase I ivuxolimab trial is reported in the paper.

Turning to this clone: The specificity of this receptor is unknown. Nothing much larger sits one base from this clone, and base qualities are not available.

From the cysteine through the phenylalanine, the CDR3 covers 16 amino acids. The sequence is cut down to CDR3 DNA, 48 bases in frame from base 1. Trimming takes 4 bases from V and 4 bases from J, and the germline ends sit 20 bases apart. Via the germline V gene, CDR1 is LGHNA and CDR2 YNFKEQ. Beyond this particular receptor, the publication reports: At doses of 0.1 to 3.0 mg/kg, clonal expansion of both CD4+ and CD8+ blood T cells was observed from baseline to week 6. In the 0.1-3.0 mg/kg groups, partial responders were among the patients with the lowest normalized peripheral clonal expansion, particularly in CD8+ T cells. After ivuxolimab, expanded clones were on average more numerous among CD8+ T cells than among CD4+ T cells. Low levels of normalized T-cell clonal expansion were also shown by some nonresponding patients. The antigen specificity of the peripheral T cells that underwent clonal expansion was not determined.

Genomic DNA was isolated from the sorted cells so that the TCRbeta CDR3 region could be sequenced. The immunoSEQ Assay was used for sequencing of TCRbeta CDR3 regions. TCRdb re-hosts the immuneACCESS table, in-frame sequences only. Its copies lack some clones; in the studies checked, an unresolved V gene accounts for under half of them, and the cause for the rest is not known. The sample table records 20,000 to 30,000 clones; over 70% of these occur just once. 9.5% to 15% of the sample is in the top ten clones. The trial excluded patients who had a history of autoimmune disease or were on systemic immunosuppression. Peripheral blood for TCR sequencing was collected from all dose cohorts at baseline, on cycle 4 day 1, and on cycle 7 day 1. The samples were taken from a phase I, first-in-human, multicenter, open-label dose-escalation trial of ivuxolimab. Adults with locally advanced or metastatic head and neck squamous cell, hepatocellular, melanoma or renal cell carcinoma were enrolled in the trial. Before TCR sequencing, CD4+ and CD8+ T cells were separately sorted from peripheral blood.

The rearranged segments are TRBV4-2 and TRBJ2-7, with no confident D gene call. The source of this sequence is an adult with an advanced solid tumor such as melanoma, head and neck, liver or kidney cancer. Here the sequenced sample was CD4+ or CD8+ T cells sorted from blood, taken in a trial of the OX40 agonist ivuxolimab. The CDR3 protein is CASSRNQNPATYEQYF. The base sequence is TGTGCCAGCAGCCGCAACCAAAATCCAGCTACGTACGAGCAGTACTTC.